The clone carrying this TCR beta chain was seen a handful of times. Sequencing used immunoSEQ multiplex PCR; TCRdb keeps in-frame clones, though not all of them. The data show over 130,000 clones, about 80% seen once. This specimen belongs to a study of blood T cell repertoires in COVID-19. Study background: The samples span acute and convalescent COVID-19 from the United States, Italy and Spain.

CDR1 is SEHNR, CDR2 FQNEAQ, per germline (reference sequence). Trimming cost V 5 bases and J 8 bases, with 10 bases left between them. The CDR3 covers 13 residues. The chain joins TRBV7-9 to TRBJ1-6; D not certain. The sequenced material came from peripheral blood. This clonotype was sampled from a woman in her sixties with acute or convalescent COVID-19. CDR3 region: CASSPEVDSPLHF. The CDR3 region has the DNA TGTGCCAGCAGCCCCGAGGTGGATTCACCCCTCCACTTT.